This entry lists 8 T cell receptor beta chains sequenced from one sample in a study of T cell changes during pregnancy in multiple sclerosis. TCRdb's copy holds only in-frame clones and misses some; the assay was immunoSEQ multiplex PCR. In the table there are approximately 40,000 clones, around nine tenths of which are singletons. Sequenced material: CD8+ T cells from peripheral blood mononuclear cells, taken in the third trimester of pregnancy. All receptors derive from a female donor with multiple sclerosis, enrolled in a pregnancy study.

This clone was recorded once. The chain has TRBV4-3 and TRBJ2-5, with 8 bases fitting TRBD2. J was trimmed by 0 bases and V by 0 bases; bases with no gene match: 12. This CDR3 region has 19 residues. CDR1 and CDR2 (germline): LGHNA, YSLEER. This CDR3 is CASSQERGSLAGYQETQYF. The CDR3 nucleotides read TGCGCCAGCAGCCAAGAACGAGGGTCTCTAGCGGGCTACCAAGAGACCCAGTACTTC.

This sequence joins TRBV29-1 and TRBJ1-1, with 7 bases aligning to TRBD1. The V gene's germline CDR1 is SQVTM and CDR2 ANQGSEA. J gave up 6 bases and V 2 bases, and 9 bases lay outside the gene matches. The CDR3 loop spans 14 amino acids. The CDR3 is CSVEFPRGRAEAFF. The CDR3 DNA is TGCAGCGTTGAATTCCCCAGGGGGAGAGCTGAAGCTTTCTTT.

The chain combines TRBV11-3 with TRBJ1-1, with D tentatively TRBD1 (6 bases). CDR1 is SGHNT and CDR2 is YENEEA in the germline V gene. This CDR3 has 15 amino acids. V was cut by 2 bases and J by 3 bases, with 13 bases left in between. DNA of the CDR3: TGTGCCAGCAGCTTACAGGGGCAGGTCGACACTGAAGCTTTCTTT. Protein: CASSLQGQVDTEAFF. Together with reference TRBV11-3 and TRBJ1-1, the CDR3 gives the full variable domain: EAGVVQSPRYKIIEKKQPVAFWCNPISGHNTLYWYLQNLGQGPELLIRYENEEAVDDSQLPKDRFSAERLKGVDSTLKIQPAELGDSAVYLCASSLQGQVDTEAFFGQGTRLTVV.

The V gene is TRBV7-9, the J gene TRBJ2-7, with 8 bases lining up with TRBD1. The germline CDR1 and CDR2 sequences are SEHNR and FQNEAQ (reference sequence). Trimming cost V 1 base and J 4 bases; bases outside gene matches: 6. The CDR3 totals 15 residues. CDR3 region: CASSLGDRFGYEQYF. As DNA, the CDR3 is TGTGCCAGCAGCTTAGGGGACAGGTTCGGGTACGAGCAGTACTTC. Full variable domain (missing parts from reference TRBV7-9 and TRBJ2-7): DTGVSQNPRHKITKRGQNVTFRCDPISEHNRLYWYRQTLGQGPEFLTYFQNEAQLEKSRLLSDRFSAERPKGSFSTLEIQRTEQGDSAMYLCASSLGDRFGYEQYFGPGTRLTVT.

In this sample, this clone turned up many times. The V call is TRBV15, the J call TRBJ2-7; 8 bases line up with TRBD2. With V trimmed by 5 bases and J by 2 bases, 8 bases remained unmatched. Germline lookup yields CDR1 LNHNV and CDR2 YYDKDF (reference sequence). The CDR3 sequence is 15 residues long. CDR3 in amino acids: CATSLSSGGAYEQYF. For the CDR3, the DNA is TGTGCCACCAGCCTAAGTTCCGGGGGGGCCTACGAGCAGTACTTC.

The gene calls are TRBV29-1 and TRBJ2-2, with 8 bases that match TRBD2. Trimming removed 4 bases from V and 4 bases from J; junction bases left unmatched: 17. Germline CDR1 and CDR2: SQVTM and ANQGSEA. This CDR3 contains 18 residues. The CDR3 DNA reads TGCAGCGTTGTCAGTCGGGAGGGAGCGGGAGCGGTCACCGGGGAGCTGTTTTTT. Its translation is CSVVSREGAGAVTGELFF.

V usage is TRBV7-6 and J usage is TRBJ2-7, with TRBD2 matching over 13 bases. The CDR3 is made up of 14 amino acids. Trimming took 4 bases from V and 6 from J; bases not matched to a gene: 3. The germline gives CDR1 SGHVS, CDR2 FNYEAQ. CDR3 residues: CASSSGLAGSEQYF. The CDR3 DNA sequence: TGTGCCAGCAGCTCGGGACTAGCGGGGAGCGAGCAGTACTTC.

V is TRBV27 and J is TRBJ1-1; TRBD1 is a possible D gene (5 bases). Deletions cut 2 bases from V and 7 bases from J, with 20 bases between. Per germline, CDR1 MNHEY and CDR2 SMNVEV (reference sequence). The CDR3 runs 16 residues. The CDR3 protein is CASSLLAGLGGYEAFF. The CDR3 coding sequence is TGTGCCAGCAGTTTACTGGCAGGTCTCGGGGGGTATGAAGCTTTCTTT.